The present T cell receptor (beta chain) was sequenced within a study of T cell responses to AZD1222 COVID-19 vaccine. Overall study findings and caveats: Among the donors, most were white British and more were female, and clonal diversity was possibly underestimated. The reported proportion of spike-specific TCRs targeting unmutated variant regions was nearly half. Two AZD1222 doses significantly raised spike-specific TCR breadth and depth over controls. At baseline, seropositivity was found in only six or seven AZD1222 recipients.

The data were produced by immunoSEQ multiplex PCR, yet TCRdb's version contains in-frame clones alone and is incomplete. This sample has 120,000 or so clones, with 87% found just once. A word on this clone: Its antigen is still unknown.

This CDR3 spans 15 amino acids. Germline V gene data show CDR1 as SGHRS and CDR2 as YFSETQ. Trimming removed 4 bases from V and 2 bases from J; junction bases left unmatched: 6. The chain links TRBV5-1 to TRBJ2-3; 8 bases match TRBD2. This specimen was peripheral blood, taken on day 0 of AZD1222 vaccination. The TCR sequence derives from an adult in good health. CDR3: CASSRSGVYTDTQYF. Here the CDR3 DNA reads TGCGCCAGCAGCCGTAGCGGGGTTTACACAGATACGCAGTATTTT.